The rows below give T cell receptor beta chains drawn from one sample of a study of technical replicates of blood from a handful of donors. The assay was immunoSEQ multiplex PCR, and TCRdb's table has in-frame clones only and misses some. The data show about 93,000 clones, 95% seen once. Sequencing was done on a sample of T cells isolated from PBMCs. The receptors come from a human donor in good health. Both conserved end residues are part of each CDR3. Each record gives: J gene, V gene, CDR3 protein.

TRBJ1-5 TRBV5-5 CAWRGRNQPQHF
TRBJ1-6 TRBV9 CASSDQGHKPLHF
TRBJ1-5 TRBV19 CASSMGGGGGQPQHF
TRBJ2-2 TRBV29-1 CSARTGAGGTGELFF
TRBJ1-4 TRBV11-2 CASSLTLGGEKLFF
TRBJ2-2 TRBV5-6 CASSQGLAGGLATGELFF
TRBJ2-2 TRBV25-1 CASKLGGELFF
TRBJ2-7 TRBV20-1 CSATANYEQYF
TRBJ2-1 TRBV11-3 CASSPSSDEQFF
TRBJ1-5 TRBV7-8 CASSARDRGRGSNQPQHF
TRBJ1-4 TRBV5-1 CASSLPGANEKLFF
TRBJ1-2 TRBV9 CASSEQGANYGYTF
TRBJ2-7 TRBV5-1 CASSLEPSGKPTKQYF
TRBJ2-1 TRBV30 CAWGAPSENEQFF
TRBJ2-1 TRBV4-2 CASSQEREFSNEQFF
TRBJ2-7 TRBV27 CASSLEGQGFPYEQYF
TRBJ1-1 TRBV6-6 CASRRPDRTMNTEAFF
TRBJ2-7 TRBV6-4 CASSEVSGSVYEQYF
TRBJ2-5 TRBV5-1 CASSLAGSGASGETQYF
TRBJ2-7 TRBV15 CATSSSPMSSYEQYF
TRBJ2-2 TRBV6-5 CASAPTFLIPGELFF
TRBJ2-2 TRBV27 CASSLSGGAGELFF
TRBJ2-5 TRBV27 CASSSPTSGRQETQYF
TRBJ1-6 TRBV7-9 CASSLTLVGADSPLHF
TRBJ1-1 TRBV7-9 CASSLGTMGAFF
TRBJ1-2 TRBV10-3 CAIHGTGQGTAGYTF
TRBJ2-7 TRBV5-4 CASSLATEQYF
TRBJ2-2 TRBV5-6 CASSRLAARELFF
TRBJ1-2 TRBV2 CASSAPGRDYGYTF
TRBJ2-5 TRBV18 CASSPQRGYSRRETQYF
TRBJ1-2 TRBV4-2 CASSQPGQTFYGYTF
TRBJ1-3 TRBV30 CAWSVDRISRSGNTIYF
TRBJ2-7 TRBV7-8 CASSLGFRDRNYEQYF
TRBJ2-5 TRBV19 CASRHQHGEGETQYF
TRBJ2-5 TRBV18 CASSPEAGTEWETQYF
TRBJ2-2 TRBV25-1 CASSEFGAGELFF
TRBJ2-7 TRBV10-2 CASSERDRAYEQYF
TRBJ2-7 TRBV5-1 CASSPPGGQHEQYF
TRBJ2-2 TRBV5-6 CATSDPGPSGLRGTGELFF
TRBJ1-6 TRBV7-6 CASSSTGGNNSPLHF
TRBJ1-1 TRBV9 CASSQGMNTEAFF
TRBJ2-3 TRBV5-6 CASSLAERGQYF
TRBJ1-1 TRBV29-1 CSVETGMNTEAFF
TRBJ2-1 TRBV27 CASSKLNRAGEQFF
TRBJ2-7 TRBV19 CASSIPGTMNF
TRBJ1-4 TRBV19 CASSIGKAEVEKLFF
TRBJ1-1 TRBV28 CASSLLPGKGANTEAFF
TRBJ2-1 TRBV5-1 CASSFSLSNEQFF
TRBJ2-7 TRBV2 CASSGGSGRYYEQYF
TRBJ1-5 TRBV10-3 CAISAQGADQPQHF
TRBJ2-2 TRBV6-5 CASSYPVGGGELFF
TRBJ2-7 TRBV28 CASSLSGLARYEQYF
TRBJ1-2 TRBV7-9 CASNQGGVYYGYTF
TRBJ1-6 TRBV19 CASSILPEGGSPLHF
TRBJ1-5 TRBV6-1 CASSEASGASNQPQHF
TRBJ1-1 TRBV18 CASSSWTDRNTEAFF
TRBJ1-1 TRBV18 CASSPRHLSNTEAFF